This record looks at one T cell receptor beta chain sequence and its context. The sample belongs to a study of blood T cells in healthy people across ages. For the second PCR, which ran for roughly 6 to 12 cycles, a sample-barcoded 5' primer and a J-beta primer mix were used. TCRdb itself ran the 5' RACE reads through MiXCR, one entry per CDR3 protein. The table has about 2 million distinct CDR3 sequences, 49% seen once. Germline loops: CDR1 DFQATT, CDR2 SNEGSKA (reference sequence). The CDR3 length is 14 residues. The V and J ends lost 4 bases and 3 bases respectively, with 13 bases between them. Individuals who donated were healthy Caucasians from Russia aged about 6 to 95. Peripheral blood was drawn, about 9.1 milliliters per donor. Every sample yielded at least 7 million isolated PBMCs.

This sequence joins TRBV20-1 and TRBJ1-5, with a tentative D call TRBD1 (5 bases). The clonotype was recovered from a woman aged 40 to 49 in good health. The source material was blood. CDR3: CSAMRGRINQPQHF. DNA for the CDR3: TGCAGTGCTATGAGGGGACGGATCAATCAGCCCCAGCATTTT.